Listed here are 24 T cell receptor beta chains from one sample, sequenced in a study of identical twins. TCRdb independently ran MiXCR on the 5' RACE reads; one entry per CDR3 protein. The sample records some 710,000 distinct CDR3 sequences, around 6% being singletons. The sequencing sample was made of naive T cells sorted from blood. These receptors were obtained from a man between 18 and 29 years old in good health.

This clonotype was picked up a small number of times. J is TRBJ2-5 and V is TRBV20-1; TRBD2 agrees at 9 bases. V dropped 4 bases and J dropped 7; count of bases not matched to a gene: 13. The CDR3 consists of 15 residues. Germline values: CDR1 DFQATT, CDR2 SNEGSKA (reference sequence). The CDR3 DNA reads as TGCAGTGCTATTCGACTAGCGGACCTGATTTGGACCCAGTACTTC. It is translated as CSAIRLADLIWTQYF.

There are a few counts of this clonotype. This chain links TRBV19 with TRBJ2-7, with 12 bases lining up with TRBD1. Germline V CDR1 and CDR2: LNHDA, SQIVND (reference sequence). With V trimmed by 4 bases and J by 6 bases, 4 bases remained unmatched. This CDR3 comprises 14 residues. In DNA form, the CDR3 reads TGTGCCAGTAGTAAGGGACAGGGGGCAGGCGAGCAGTACTTC. Translation: CASSKGQGAGEQYF.

This clonotype came up many times. The chain links TRBV27 to TRBJ2-7, with 7 bases aligning to TRBD2. V shed 3 bases and J 0 bases; nucleotides not matched to a gene: 5. Per germline, CDR1 MNHEY and CDR2 SMNVEV (reference sequence). The CDR3 is 15 amino acids. CDR3 residues: CASSLGTTFSYEQYF. The CDR3 nucleotides read TGTGCCAGCAGTTTGGGGACTACCTTCTCCTACGAGCAGTACTTC.

Note on this clonotype: This may be a read error, as it is one base from a much larger clone. This chain uses TRBV9 with TRBJ2-7; no reliable D call. TRBJ2-1 explains the end of the DNA better; the J call may be wrong. The length of the CDR3 is 14 residues. The germline V gene encodes CDR1 SGDLS and CDR2 YYNGEE. CDR3 loop: CASSVGGETYEQFF. The CDR3 bases are TGTGCCAGCAGCGTAGGTGGAGAAACCTACGAGCAGTTCTTC.

Worth noting for this clonotype: A read error may explain this, as a much larger clone is one base away. The chain is built from TRBV28 and TRBJ2-3; 7 nucleotides agree with TRBD1. Trimming removed 2 bases from V and 0 bases from J; junction bases left unmatched: 14. The CDR3 loop spans 19 amino acids. Germline lookup yields CDR1 MDHEN and CDR2 SYDVKM. This CDR3 reads CASSLRATGQTTSTDTQYF. The CDR3 coding sequence is TGTGCCAGCAGTTTAAGGGCTACGGGACAGACGACTAGCACAGATACGCAGTATTTT.

This clonotype has a count of ten or more. This chain joins TRBV10-3 and TRBJ2-1; 8 positions agree with TRBD2. CDR3 size: 18 residues. The germline V gene encodes CDR1 ENHRY and CDR2 SYGVKD. After removal of 6 bases from V and 0 bases from J, the junction contained 13 bases not matched to a gene. The CDR3 here is CAIRSPGAGDRSYNEQFF. CDR3 DNA sequence: TGTGCCATCAGGTCCCCTGGAGCGGGGGACCGCTCCTACAATGAGCAGTTCTTC.

Turning to this clonotype: The missing conserved phenylalanine or tryptophan at the end of this CDR3 makes a read error likely. V is TRBV4-1 and J is TRBJ1-1, with a possible D match to TRBD1 (6 bases). Germline V lookup: CDR1 MGHRA, CDR2 YSYEKL. The CDR3 extends over 16 amino acids. V shed 4 bases and J shed 4 bases, with 19 bases lying between them. The CDR3 spells CASSPSRGRGGTEAFV. For the CDR3, the DNA is TGCGCCAGCAGCCCCTCGAGGGGCAGGGGCGGCACTGAAGCTTTCGTT.

This clonotype came up many times. The V gene is TRBV6-5, the J gene TRBJ1-5; 8 bases line up with TRBD1. This CDR3 is 16 amino acids long. Germline lookup yields CDR1 MNHEY and CDR2 SVGAGI. The ends lost 0 bases at V and 2 bases at J; junction bases unmatched: 3. The CDR3 here is CASSYSKGQGNQPQHF. CDR3 nucleotide sequence: TGTGCCAGCAGTTACTCGAAGGGACAGGGCAATCAGCCCCAGCATTTT.

This clonotype has only a few counts. The CDR3 protein is CASSLSDRGFGNTIYF. In DNA, the CDR3 is TGTGCCAGCAGCTTATCCGACAGGGGTTTTGGAAACACCATATATTTT. J is TRBJ1-3 and V is TRBV7-9; 8 positions agree with TRBD1. With V trimmed by 2 bases and J by 3 bases, 6 bases remained unmatched. Germline CDR1 is SEHNR and CDR2 is FQNEAQ (reference sequence). The CDR3 runs to 16 residues.

This chain joins TRBV20-1 and TRBJ2-1, with TRBD2 as a possible D gene (5 bases). The CDR3 loop spans 14 amino acids. Germline CDR1 and CDR2: DFQATT and SNEGSKA (reference sequence). Trimming cost V 3 bases and J 2 bases, with 11 bases left between them. CDR3: CSASAGTTYNEQFF. CDR3 bases: TGCAGTGCTAGTGCGGGCACGACCTACAATGAGCAGTTCTTC.

The chain carries TRBV24-1 and TRBJ2-3; possibly TRBD1 or TRBD2 for D (5 bases each). This CDR3 is 13 amino acids long. Germline CDR1 KGHDR, CDR2 SFDVKD. V was clipped by 10 bases and J by 2 bases, with 12 bases between them. CDR3 in amino acids: CATGTVDTDTQYF. The CDR3 coding sequence is TGTGCCACGGGGACGGTTGACACAGATACGCAGTATTTT.

In DNA, the CDR3 is TGTGCCAGCAGTGATGGGACTAGCGGGAGGATGAATGAGCAGTTCTTC. Amino acid sequence: CASSDGTSGRMNEQFF. The rearrangement joins TRBV6-4 to TRBJ2-1, with TRBD2 matching over 15 bases. The CDR3 consists of 16 residues. Trimming cost V 3 bases and J 7 bases; bases outside gene matches: 4. Germline CDR1 reads MRHNA; CDR2 reads SNTAGT.

This clonotype was observed at least ten times. DNA of the CDR3: TGTGCCAGCAGTCCCAAGAACACCATATATTTT. It codes for CASSPKNTIYF. The rearrangement joins TRBV12-3 or TRBV12-4 to TRBJ1-3; unclear D gene. The germline V and J ends were trimmed by 5 bases and 7 bases, with 6 bases remaining between them. The length of the CDR3 is 11 residues.

The table lists this clonotype with many counts. The chain has TRBV21-1 and TRBJ1-2; the table's D call of TRBD1 was not tested on the DNA. TRBV21-1 is marked as a pseudogene. The CDR3 is made up of 11 amino acids. CDR3 sequence: CATEHGDGYTF. CDR3 in DNA: TGTGCCACCGAACACGGGGACGGCTACACCTTC.

This clonotype has ten or more counts. The CDR3 reads CASRQTGNRETQYF. DNA of the CDR3: TGTGCCAGCAGACAAACAGGGAATAGGGAGACCCAGTACTTC. The chain couples TRBV12-3 or TRBV12-4 to TRBJ2-5; TRBD1 is a possible D gene (6 bases). Trimming cost V 6 bases and J 5 bases, with 16 bases left between them. The CDR3 has 14 amino acids.

J is TRBJ1-1 and V is TRBV5-6; D remains ambiguous. This CDR3 has 13 amino acids. Per germline, CDR1 SGHDT and CDR2 YYEEEE. V was trimmed by 1 base and J by 1 base, leaving 5 bases between them. CDR3 DNA sequence: TGTGCCAGCAGCTTGCCGTCGAACACTGAAGCTTTCTTT. Amino acid sequence: CASSLPSNTEAFF.

The chain employs TRBV20-1 and TRBJ2-1, with D possibly matching TRBD2 (6 bases). Per germline, CDR1 DFQATT and CDR2 SNEGSKA (reference sequence). V gave up 6 bases and J gave up 5 bases, with 11 bases separating them. This CDR3 spans 12 amino acids. This CDR3 is CSAHSGHNEQFF. The DNA for the CDR3 is TGCAGTGCCCATAGCGGTCACAATGAGCAGTTCTTC.

This clonotype was observed at least ten times. The chain employs TRBV12-3 or TRBV12-4 and TRBJ2-3, with TRBD2 matching over 12 bases. Trimming cost V 8 bases and J 4 bases; bases outside gene matches: 13. The CDR3 has 17 residues. The CDR3 loop is CASQPPFGLAGPDTQYF. In DNA, the CDR3 is TGTGCCAGCCAACCCCCGTTCGGACTAGCGGGACCAGATACGCAGTATTTT.

On this clonotype itself: A much larger clone differs from this one at a single base, so this may be a read error. The chain joins TRBV12-3 or TRBV12-4 to TRBJ2-1, with 16 bases aligning to TRBD2. The CDR3 is 15 residues long. CDR3 in amino acids: CASGTSGRASNERFF. The CDR3 DNA sequence: TGTGCCAGCGGGACTAGCGGGAGGGCCAGCAATGAGCGGTTCTTC.

The chain links TRBV5-5 to TRBJ1-5; TRBD1 matches 11 bases. The CDR3 runs 15 residues. With 4 bases clipped from V and 7 bases from J, the junction kept 7 bases outside the gene matches. Germline CDR1 SGHKS, CDR2 YYEKEE (reference sequence). CDR3: CASSRGQGDAQPQHF. In DNA form, the CDR3 reads TGTGCCAGCAGCAGGGGACAGGGGGACGCGCAGCCCCAGCATTTT.

This clonotype was counted only a few times. The J gene is TRBJ2-1, the V gene TRBV28; TRBD2 matches at 7 bases. Looked up from germline, CDR1 is MDHEN and CDR2 is SYDVKM. The CDR3 spans 16 residues. V dropped 6 bases and J dropped 0; count of bases not matched to a gene: 8. In DNA, the CDR3 is TGTGCCAGCAGCCAGGGAGGGCTGTCCTCCTACAATGAGCAGTTCTTC. Its protein product is CASSQGGLSSYNEQFF.

This clonotype came up many times. This rearrangement joins TRBV29-1 to TRBJ2-1; D might be TRBD1 (6 bases). V was pared by 6 bases and J by 4 bases, with 19 bases between. Germline V gives CDR1 SQVTM, CDR2 ANQGSEA. The CDR3 consists of 15 residues. The CDR3 coding sequence is TGCAGCGTGGGGAACAGGGTGAGCCCTTACAATGAGCAGTTCTTC. It is translated as CSVGNRVSPYNEQFF.

This clonotype has a handful of counts. Given a much more abundant clone one base away, this may be a read error. The chain is built from TRBV12-3 or TRBV12-4 and TRBJ1-1; D is unresolved. V shed 6 bases and J shed 1 base, with 6 bases lying between them. The CDR3 is 12 amino acids. The CDR3 loop is CASRWGNTEAFF. The CDR3 nucleotides are TGTGCCAGCAGGTGGGGGAACACTGAAGCTTTCTTT.

The chain is built from TRBV7-2 and TRBJ2-5; possibly TRBD2 for D (6 bases). The CDR3 sequence is 16 residues long. The germline V and J ends were trimmed by 5 bases and 2 bases, with 18 bases remaining between them. Germline V CDR1 and CDR2: SGHTA, FQGNSA. For the CDR3, the DNA is TGTGCCAGCAGCCCCTTTGGGCTAGCGACTCAAGAGACCCAGTACTTC. Translating gives CASSPFGLATQETQYF.